These 25 T cell receptor beta chains were all obtained from the same sample, sequenced in a study of lymphopenia after photon versus proton radiotherapy (dated by TCRdb to the late 2010s). Receptor libraries were prepared by the immunoSEQ multiplex PCR assay. The immuneACCESS repertoire file appears here via TCRdb, limited to in-frame rearrangements. These files lack a portion of the clones; in checked studies, under half of the deficit traces to unresolved V genes, and the cause of the others is not known. The table for this sample lists tens of thousands of clones; 90% to 95% of them were counted only once. The biggest ten clones account for over 12% of the sample. The sequencing here drew on peripheral blood, taken from a patient treated with photon-based radiotherapy. The receptors shown here come from a man aged 55 to 70 with cholangiocarcinoma.

This sequence joins TRBV2 and TRBJ2-2; possibly TRBD1 for D (6 bases). The CDR3 totals 14 residues. V was cut by 5 bases and J by 1 base, with 8 bases left in between. The germline V gene encodes CDR1 SNHLY and CDR2 FYNNEI. The CDR3 DNA reads TGTGCCAGCAGTTTGACAGGGAACACCGGGGAGCTGTTTTTT. It specifies CASSLTGNTGELFF.

Only a few counts were recorded for this clone. The CDR3: CASSIAGDNQPQHF. As DNA, the CDR3 is TGTGCCAGTAGTATAGCAGGAGACAATCAGCCCCAGCATTTT. The chain carries TRBV19 and TRBJ1-5; D not certain. V dropped 1 base and J dropped 3 bases, with 7 bases sitting between them. This CDR3 is built from 14 residues. Looked up from germline, CDR1 is LNHDA and CDR2 is SQIVND (reference sequence).

The chain recombines TRBV9 with TRBJ2-7; no clear D gene. CDR1 is SGDLS and CDR2 is YYNGEE in the germline V gene. Trimming pared 3 bases from V and 2 bases from J, leaving 9 bases between. The CDR3 has 13 amino acids. DNA of the CDR3: TGTGCCAGCAGCGCTTGGGCGGCCTACGAGCAGTACTTC. Protein: CASSAWAAYEQYF. The entire variable domain, with the rest obtained from reference TRBV9 and TRBJ2-7, is as follows: DSGVTQTPKHLITATGQRVTLRCSPRSGDLSVYWYQQSLDQGLQFLIQYYNGEERAKGNILERFSAQQFPDLHSELNLSSLELGDSALYFCASSAWAAYEQYFGPGTRLTVT.

This sequence joins TRBV19 and TRBJ2-7, with D perhaps TRBD2 (7 bases). V lost 5 bases and J 4 bases, leaving 15 bases between the germline ends. The CDR3 loop spans 14 amino acids. CDR1 is LNHDA, CDR2 SQIVND, per germline (reference sequence). The chain's CDR3 is CASSGTGGVYEQYF. CDR3 DNA: TGTGCCAGTAGTGGGACGGGGGGCGTATACGAGCAGTACTTC.

This clone appeared a single time. The chain combines TRBV7-8 with TRBJ1-2, with D uncertain. Between the trimmed V and J ends, which lost 7 bases and 6 bases, there was a span of 15 bases. This CDR3 is 13 amino acids long. CDR1 SGHVS and CDR2 FQNEAQ come from the germline V gene. The CDR3 nucleotides are TGTGCCAGCATGGCGGGTCGGACGGATGGCTACACCTTC. Its protein is CASMAGRTDGYTF. Combining the CDR3 with reference TRBV7-8 and TRBJ1-2 gives the whole variable domain GAGVSQSPRYKVAKRGQDVALRCDPISGHVSLFWYQQALGQGPEFLTYFQNEAQLDKSGLPSDRFFAERPEGSVSTLKIQRTQQEDSAVYLCASMAGRTDGYTFGSGTRLTVV.

This chain joins TRBV6-5 and TRBJ2-3, with TRBD1 identical over 8 bases. This CDR3 has 15 residues. J lost 0 bases, V lost 5 bases, and 4 bases had no gene match. CDR1 and CDR2 (germline): MNHEY, SVGAGI. For the CDR3, the DNA is TGTGCCAGCAGTCTGTGGACAGGGAGCACAGATACGCAGTATTTT. Protein product: CASSLWTGSTDTQYF.

V is TRBV12-5 and J is TRBJ1-4; 10 positions match TRBD1. Per germline, CDR1 LGHNT and CDR2 FRNRAP. CDR3 length: 15 residues. The ends lost 3 bases at V and 8 bases at J; junction bases unmatched: 6. The CDR3 reads CASGLEGQGEEKLFF. The CDR3, as DNA: TGTGCTAGTGGTTTAGAAGGACAGGGGGAGGAAAAACTGTTTTTT.

The chain carries TRBV9 and TRBJ2-7, with D perhaps matching TRBD1 (6 bases). V was cut by 4 bases and J by 5 bases, with 22 bases left in between. The CDR3 runs 16 residues. Germline CDR1 reads SGDLS; CDR2 reads YYNGEE. The CDR3 here is CASSPRGGQGSNEQYF. CDR3 coding DNA: TGTGCCAGCAGCCCCCGAGGAGGCCAGGGGAGTAACGAGCAGTACTTC.

V usage is TRBV5-1 and J usage is TRBJ2-3; possibly TRBD2 for D (5 bases). There are 15 residues in the CDR3. Germline assignment: CDR1 SGHRS and CDR2 YFSETQ. V lost 7 bases, J lost 0 bases, and 15 bases lay in between. The chain's CDR3 is CASGPGDPSTDTQYF. CDR3 nucleotides: TGCGCCAGCGGCCCCGGGGATCCTAGCACAGATACGCAGTATTTT.

The DNA of the CDR3 is TGTGCCAGCAGAGCGACAGGGGGCGCCGTCAATGAGCAGTTCTTC. This sequence encodes CASRATGGAVNEQFF. The chain uses TRBV6-5 and TRBJ2-1; 10 positions agree with TRBD1. Unmatched junction bases numbered 8, after V lost 6 bases and J lost 6 bases. The CDR3 spans 15 residues. CDR1 MNHEY and CDR2 SVGAGI come from the germline V gene.

The rearrangement links TRBV5-1 to TRBJ1-1, with D hard to call. V dropped 0 bases and J dropped 2 bases, with 11 bases sitting between them. CDR1 is SGHRS and CDR2 is YFSETQ in the germline V gene. This CDR3 is built from 15 residues. The CDR3 nucleotides read TGCGCCAGCAGCTTGGTATACGGGAGTAACACTGAAGCTTTCTTT. Amino acids: CASSLVYGSNTEAFF.

The chain employs TRBV6-6 and TRBJ2-2, with 9 bases matching TRBD1. The CDR3 is made up of 15 amino acids. Germline CDR1 MNHNY, CDR2 SVGAGI (reference sequence). The J segment lost 5 bases and the V segment lost 7 bases, leaving 8 bases of the junction unmatched. CDR3 nucleotides: TGTGCCAGCACCCACGGACAGGGGAGTACCGGGGAGCTGTTTTTT. The encoded protein is CASTHGQGSTGELFF.

This chain connects TRBV18 to TRBJ2-3; 11 bases line up with TRBD1. Germline CDR1 and CDR2: KGHSH and LQKENI. After removal of 6 bases from V and 4 bases from J, the junction contained 6 bases not matched to a gene. The length of the CDR3 is 15 residues. CDR3 residues: CASSTTGQGADTQYF. The CDR3 region has the DNA TGTGCCAGCTCGACCACGGGACAGGGGGCAGATACGCAGTATTTT.

The CDR3 DNA reads as TGTGCCAGCAGCTTAGAGGGCTATGGCTACACCTTC. It is translated as CASSLEGYGYTF. The rearrangement uses TRBV11-2 and TRBJ1-2; D call uncertain. The CDR3 contains 12 residues. V was shortened by 0 bases and J by 4 bases, with 3 bases between the two germline ends. The germline V gene has CDR1 SGHAT and CDR2 FQNNGV.

The CDR3 DNA follows: TGTGCCAGCAGCTTAGCCGATCAGCCCCAGCATTTT. Translated, it gives CASSLADQPQHF. The V gene is TRBV7-2, the J gene TRBJ1-5; the D is unclear. This CDR3 comprises 12 residues. Germline V gene data show CDR1 as SGHTA and CDR2 as FQGNSA. Trimming removed 0 bases at V and 5 bases at J, with 2 bases between.

The chain combines TRBV18 with TRBJ2-5, with D unresolved. The CDR3 is 12 residues long. Trimming stripped 3 bases from V and 6 bases from J, with 8 bases between. Germline V gene data show CDR1 as KGHSH and CDR2 as LQKENI. DNA for the CDR3: TGTGCCAGCTCACCGGACCCTCAGACCCAGTACTTC. Encoded protein: CASSPDPQTQYF.

This chain joins TRBV2 and TRBJ2-7; no clear D. Trimming took 7 bases from V and 2 from J, leaving 15 bases between them. Germline V CDR1 and CDR2: SNHLY, FYNNEI. This CDR3 has 14 amino acids. Here the CDR3 reads CASKSSALTYEQYF. CDR3 DNA: TGTGCCAGCAAATCATCGGCTCTCACCTACGAGCAGTACTTC.

The rearrangement uses TRBV5-1 and TRBJ1-4; D unresolved. Trimming took 4 bases from V and 7 from J, leaving 14 bases between them. CDR1 and CDR2 (germline): SGHRS, YFSETQ. The CDR3 covers 14 residues. In nucleotides, the CDR3 is TGCGCCAGCAGCCTGGTGGCAGGAGCTGAAAAACTGTTTTTT. This translates into CASSLVAGAEKLFF.

The J gene is TRBJ1-1, the V gene TRBV29-1; D possibly corresponds to TRBD1 (5 bases). Trimming shortened V by 4 bases and J by 1 base, and 10 bases separated the two germline ends. The CDR3 totals 13 residues. The germline gives CDR1 SQVTM, CDR2 ANQGSEA. The CDR3 bases are TGCAGCGTTGTGAGGGGTGGGAACACTGAAGCTTTCTTT. It specifies CSVVRGGNTEAFF.

The rearrangement links TRBV6-1 to TRBJ2-7, with 10 bases identical to TRBD1. The CDR3 is 15 residues long. Per germline, CDR1 MNHNS and CDR2 SASEGT. V shed 3 bases and J 2 bases; nucleotides not matched to a gene: 4. The DNA of the CDR3 is TGTGCCAGCAGTGAGACCGGGACAGGGGCCTACGAGCAGTACTTC. Translating gives CASSETGTGAYEQYF.

The chain carries TRBV4-2 and TRBJ1-2; D uncertain. The V gene's germline CDR1 is LGHNA and CDR2 YNFKEQ. This CDR3 has 13 residues. The germline V and J ends were trimmed by 5 bases and 6 bases, with 13 bases remaining between them. CDR3 DNA: TGTGCCAGCAGCAATTACGGGCCAGATGGCTACACCTTC. Protein: CASSNYGPDGYTF.

This chain uses TRBV2 with TRBJ2-1; 7 bases map to TRBD1. Germline CDR1 reads SNHLY; CDR2 reads FYNNEI. V trimming: 8 bases; J trimming: 5 bases; junction bases outside the gene matches: 3. This CDR3 has 12 amino acids. CDR3 region: CASGTDNNEQFF. CDR3 coding DNA: TGTGCCAGCGGGACAGATAACAATGAGCAGTTCTTC. Complete variable domain (other parts from reference TRBV2 and TRBJ2-1): EPEVTQTPSHQVTQMGQEVILRCVPISNHLYFYWYRQILGQKVEFLVSFYNNEISEKSEIFDDQFSVERPDGSNFTLKIRSTKLEDSAMYFCASGTDNNEQFFGPGTRLTVL.

This clone was counted a single time. This chain uses TRBV10-3 with TRBJ2-1; TRBD2 might be the D (6 bases). The CDR3 has 13 amino acids. V was shortened by 0 bases and J by 16 bases, with 16 bases between the two germline ends. Per germline, CDR1 ENHRY and CDR2 SYGVKD. The CDR3 loop is CAISESGGIFPFF. The CDR3 DNA is TGTGCCATCAGTGAGTCAGGCGGGATTTTCCCTTTCTTC.

This chain joins TRBV10-3 and TRBJ2-1; D is possibly TRBD1 (5 bases). The CDR3 extends over 13 amino acids. V lost 0 bases and J 6 bases, leaving 6 bases between the germline ends. Germline-derived CDR1 and CDR2 are ENHRY and SYGVKD. The chain's CDR3 is CAISESQGNEQFF. CDR3 bases: TGTGCCATCAGTGAGTCCCAGGGCAATGAGCAGTTCTTC.

This rearrangement joins TRBV9 to TRBJ1-1; D gene unclear. The CDR3 covers 13 residues. Trimming removed 0 bases from V and 3 bases from J, with 6 bases in between. Germline CDR1 and CDR2: SGDLS and YYNGEE. The CDR3 loop is CASSVDSDTEAFF. The DNA for the CDR3 is TGTGCCAGCAGCGTAGACTCGGACACTGAAGCTTTCTTT.